The rows below give T cell receptor beta chains drawn from one sample of a study of T cell responses to AZD1222 COVID-19 vaccine. Profiling relied on immunoSEQ multiplex PCR, and the TCRdb table lists in-frame clones only, not all of them. This table holds just over 150,000 clones, roughly 90% found once. The sequencing here drew on peripheral blood, taken 28 days after the second AZD1222 dose. These receptors were taken from an adult who received the AZD1222 COVID-19 vaccine. The conserved cysteine and the conserved F or W are not part of the CDR3 here.

j_gene	v_gene	CDR3aa
TRBJ1-2	TRBV1	TSSPRHGWGGGGYT
TRBJ1-2	TRBV19	ASSIEVAVRRDYGYT
TRBJ1-2	TRBV7-9	ASSSGSYGLT
TRBJ2-7	TRBV19	ASSMEGPTYEQY
TRBJ2-1	TRBV6-4	ASRPTSSGRGNEQF
TRBJ1-4	TRBV6-5	ASGSLGVTNEKLF
TRBJ2-1	TRBV27	ASSYLAGVHNEQF
TRBJ1-1	TRBV11-1	ASSFQGRTEAF
TRBJ2-7	TRBV11-1	ASSARLTGDEQY
TRBJ1-1	TRBV2	ASSVSYVVEAF
TRBJ2-7	TRBV11-2	ASSLESGLSSYEQY